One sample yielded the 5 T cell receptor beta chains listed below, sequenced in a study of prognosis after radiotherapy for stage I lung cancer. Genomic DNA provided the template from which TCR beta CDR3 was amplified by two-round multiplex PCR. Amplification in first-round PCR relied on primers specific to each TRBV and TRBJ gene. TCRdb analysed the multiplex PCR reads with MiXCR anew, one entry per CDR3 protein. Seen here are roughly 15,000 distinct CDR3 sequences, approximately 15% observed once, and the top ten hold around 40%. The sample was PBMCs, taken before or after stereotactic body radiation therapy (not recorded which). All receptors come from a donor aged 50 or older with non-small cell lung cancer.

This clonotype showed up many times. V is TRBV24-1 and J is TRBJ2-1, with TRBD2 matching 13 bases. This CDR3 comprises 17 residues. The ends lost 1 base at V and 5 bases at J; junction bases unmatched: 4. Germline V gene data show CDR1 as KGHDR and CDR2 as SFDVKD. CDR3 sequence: CATSDFGLAGVNNEQFF. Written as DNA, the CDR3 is TGTGCCACCAGTGATTTTGGACTAGCGGGAGTAAACAATGAGCAGTTCTTC.

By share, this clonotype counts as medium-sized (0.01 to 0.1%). For the CDR3, the DNA is TGTGCCAGTAGTATGTTTAGCGGGAGTGAAATTGAGCAGTTCTTC. Translated: CASSMFSGSEIEQFF. The V call is TRBV19, the J call TRBJ2-1, with 9 bases identical to TRBD2. The CDR3 is made up of 15 amino acids. CDR1 and CDR2 (germline): LNHDA, SQIVND (reference sequence). J gave up 9 bases and V 3 bases, and 9 bases lay outside the gene matches. The full variable domain, its missing parts supplied by reference TRBV19 and TRBJ2-1, is DGGITQSPKYLFRKEGQNVTLSCEQNLNHDAMYWYRQDPGQGLRLIYYSQIVNDFQKGDIAEGYSVSREKKESFPLTVTSAQKNPTAFYLCASSMFSGSEIEQFFGPGTRLTVL.

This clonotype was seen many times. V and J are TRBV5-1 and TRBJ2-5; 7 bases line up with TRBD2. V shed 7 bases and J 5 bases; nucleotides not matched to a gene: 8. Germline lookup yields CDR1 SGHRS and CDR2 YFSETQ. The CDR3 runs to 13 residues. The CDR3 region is CASRRGTTETQYF. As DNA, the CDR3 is TGCGCCAGCCGACGTGGGACTACTGAGACCCAGTACTTC.

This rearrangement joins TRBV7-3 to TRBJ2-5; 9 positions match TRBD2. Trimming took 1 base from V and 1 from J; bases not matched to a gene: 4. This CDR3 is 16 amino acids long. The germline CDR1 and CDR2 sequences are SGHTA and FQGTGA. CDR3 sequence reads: CASSLKAGGSQETQYF. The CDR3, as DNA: TGTGCCAGCAGCTTAAAAGCGGGGGGTTCCCAAGAGACCCAGTACTTC.

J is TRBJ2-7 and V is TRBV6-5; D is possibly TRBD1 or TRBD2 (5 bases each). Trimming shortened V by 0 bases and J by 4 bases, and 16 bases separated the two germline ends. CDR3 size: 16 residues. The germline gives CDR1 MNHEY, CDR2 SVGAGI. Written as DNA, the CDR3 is TGTGCCAGCAGTTACTCGTTCTGGGACCGAGATTACGAGCAGTACTTC. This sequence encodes CASSYSFWDRDYEQYF.